This entry features one T cell receptor beta chain sequence. Antigen specificity is unknown. One junction end disagrees with the germline gene, perhaps due to a read error. CDR3 length: 14 residues. CDR1 and CDR2 from the germline V gene are SQVTM and ANQGSEA. cDNA specific to TCR beta was made from roughly 500 ng of total RNA, with a constant-region primer employed for priming. Amplification in three nested multiplex PCR rounds with slightly modified ARM-PCR gave rise to TCR beta libraries. A C-beta reverse primer and TRBV1-TRBV30 forward primers served in each of the first two PCR rounds, at ten to eleven cycles apiece. TCRdb redid the calling of the multiplex PCR reads with MiXCR, one entry per CDR3 protein. The sample consists of 35,000 to 40,000 distinct CDR3 sequences, 60% to 80% of them appearing once. This specimen comes from a study of tumor-infiltrating lymphocytes in primary liver carcinoma. Study conclusions and caveats: Researchers found tumor-adjacent and tumor-blood pairs overlapped less than tumor region pairs.

Unsorted bulk tissue (roughly 20-34 mg) underwent RNA and DNA co-extraction. Surgeons treated the primary liver carcinoma of the patients by surgical resection. The study enrolled treatment-naive patients with chronic HBV infection. This sequence joins TRBV29-1 and TRBJ2-5, with D possibly TRBD2 on 5 matching bases. The TCR originated in a man aged 35 to 55 with primary liver carcinoma and hepatitis B virus infection. Sequencing was performed on tumor-adjacent normal liver tissue. The CDR3, as DNA: TGCAGCGTCGGAGGCGAGTTGGGCCAAGAGACGCAGTACTTC. Amino acids: CSVGGELGQETQYF.